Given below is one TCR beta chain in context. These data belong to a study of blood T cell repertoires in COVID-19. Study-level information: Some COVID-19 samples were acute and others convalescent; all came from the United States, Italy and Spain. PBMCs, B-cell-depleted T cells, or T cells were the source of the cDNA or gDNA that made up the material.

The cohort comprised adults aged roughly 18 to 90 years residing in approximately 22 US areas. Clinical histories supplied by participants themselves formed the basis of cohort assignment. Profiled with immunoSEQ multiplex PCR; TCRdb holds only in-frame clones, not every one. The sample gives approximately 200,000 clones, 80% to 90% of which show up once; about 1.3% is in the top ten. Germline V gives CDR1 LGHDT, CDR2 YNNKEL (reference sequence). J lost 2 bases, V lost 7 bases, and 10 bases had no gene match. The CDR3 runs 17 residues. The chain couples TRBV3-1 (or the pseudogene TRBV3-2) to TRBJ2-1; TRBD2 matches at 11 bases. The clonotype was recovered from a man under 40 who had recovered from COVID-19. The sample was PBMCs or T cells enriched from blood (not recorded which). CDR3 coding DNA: TGTGCCAGCACCCCAGGGACTAGCGGAGATACCTACAATGAGCAGTTCTTC. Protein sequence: CASTPGTSGDTYNEQFF.